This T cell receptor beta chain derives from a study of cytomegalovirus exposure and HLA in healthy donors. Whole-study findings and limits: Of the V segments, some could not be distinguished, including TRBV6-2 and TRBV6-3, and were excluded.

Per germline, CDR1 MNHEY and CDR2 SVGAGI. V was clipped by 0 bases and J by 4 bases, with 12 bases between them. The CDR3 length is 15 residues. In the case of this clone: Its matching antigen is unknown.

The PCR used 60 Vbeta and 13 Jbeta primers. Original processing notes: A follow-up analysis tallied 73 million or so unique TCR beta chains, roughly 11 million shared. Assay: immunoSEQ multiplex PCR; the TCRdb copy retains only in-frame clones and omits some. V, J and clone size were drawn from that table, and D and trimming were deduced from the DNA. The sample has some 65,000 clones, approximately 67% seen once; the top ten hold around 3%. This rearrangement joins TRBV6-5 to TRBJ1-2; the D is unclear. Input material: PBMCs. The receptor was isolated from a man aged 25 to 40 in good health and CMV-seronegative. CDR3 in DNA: TGTGCCAGCAGTTACTCAATCCTGACTGTCTATGGCTACACCTTC. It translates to CASSYSILTVYGYTF.